This T cell receptor beta chain was documented in a study of blood T cell repertoires in COVID-19. CDR1 is SNHLY and CDR2 is FYNNEI in the germline V gene. There are 13 residues in the CDR3. V gave up 7 bases and J gave up 8 bases, with 14 bases separating them. This clone was detected a few times. In the authors' methods: Reference gene primer amplification gave estimated nucleated cell counts. TCRdb keeps only in-frame clones here, not all; method: immunoSEQ multiplex PCR. V, J and clone size reflect that table, while D and trimming were determined from the DNA. The sample includes 150,000 or so clones, 78% of them seen just once. Symptom resolution, clearance, or two negative PCRs marked the recovered donors of Cohort 3.

This clonotype was sampled from a woman between 50 and 59 years old who had recovered from COVID-19. The source material was PBMCs or T cells enriched from blood (not recorded which). The chain links TRBV2 to TRBJ1-4, with D possibly matching TRBD1 (5 bases). CDR3: CASMAREGEKLFF. The DNA for the CDR3 is TGTGCCAGCATGGCCAGGGAAGGCGAAAAACTGTTTTTT.